This T cell receptor (beta chain) appears in the sequencing data of a study of cytotoxic CD8 clonotypes in ibrutinib-treated CLL. Study-level points and caveats: Ibrutinib response saw clonality rise, and progression saw it return toward baseline.

As regards this clone: Its antigen is still unknown.

Germline CDR1 reads SGHVS; CDR2 reads FQNEAQ. This CDR3 is built from 15 residues. Trimming took off 5 bases at V and 0 bases at J, with 11 bases between the two ends. Using immunoSEQ multiplex PCR, the repertoire was profiled, and TCRdb retains in-frame clones only, with some absent. In the table there are about 29,000 clones, roughly 85% of which are singletons. The V gene is TRBV7-8, the J gene TRBJ2-1; D remains unclear. The clonotype was recovered from a human donor with chronic lymphocytic leukemia. The sequences come from PBMCs, collected after 24 months of ibrutinib treatment. CDR3 amino acids: CASSPTLSSYNEQFF. Here the CDR3 DNA reads TGTGCCAGCAGCCCAACACTGAGCTCCTACAATGAGCAGTTCTTC.